The 15 T cell receptor beta chains presented below share a single source sample, sequenced in a study of CD4 T cells in relation to SARS-CoV-2 and coronaviruses (dated by TCRdb to about 2021). The method behind the library was the immunoSEQ multiplex PCR assay. Here the immuneACCESS table is served through TCRdb, limited to in-frame sequences with V and J called. Missing clones are a known gap in these copies; in checked studies unresolved V genes cover under half, and the rest lacks a known reason. A total of around 65,000 clones appear in this sample, around 87% of them only once. About 1.6% of the sample lies in the top ten. CD4+ T cells from unexposed donors were collected before the COVID-19 pandemic (2011-2018). The specimen was memory CD4+ T cells from PBMCs. Reading the label with the study, this specimen's cell subset or site is: memory (non-naive) CD4+ T cells. All receptors derive from a human donor in good health.

The CDR3 nucleotides read TGTGCCAGCAGTCCGTCACAGGGTACAGCAGGCAATCAGCCCCAGCATTTT. This translates into CASSPSQGTAGNQPQHF. The chain recombines TRBV28 with TRBJ1-5; tentative D call: TRBD1 (6 bases). This CDR3 spans 17 amino acids. Germline CDR1 and CDR2: MDHEN and SYDVKM. V lost 5 bases to trimming and J lost 2 bases, with 19 bases between them.

This clone has only a few counts. This chain uses TRBV30 with TRBJ1-1; D is undetermined. There are 13 residues in the CDR3. The germline gives CDR1 GTSNPN, CDR2 SVGIG (reference sequence). Trimming left V 4 bases short and J 1 base short, with 10 bases between. The CDR3 protein is CAWTLRGNTEAFF. The CDR3 nucleotides read TGTGCCTGGACGTTGCGCGGGAACACTGAAGCTTTCTTT.

V gene TRBV18 combines with J gene TRBJ2-7, with 10 bases that match TRBD1. J was trimmed by 5 bases and V by 3 bases; bases with no gene match: 10. The CDR3 is made up of 16 amino acids. Germline V CDR1 and CDR2: KGHSH, LQKENI. As DNA, the CDR3 is TGTGCCAGCTCACCTGGACAGGGGGAAGGTTTGAACGAGCAGTACTTC. It yields the protein CASSPGQGEGLNEQYF.

J is TRBJ2-3 and V is TRBV6-5; 7 bases agree with TRBD2. Germline V gene lookup returns CDR1 MNHEY and CDR2 SVGAGI. The J segment lost 3 bases and the V segment lost 7 bases, leaving 7 bases of the junction unmatched. This CDR3 spans 14 amino acids. The CDR3 sequence: CASNPNGGTDTQYF. The CDR3 nucleotides are TGTGCCAGCAATCCGAACGGGGGGACAGATACGCAGTATTTT.

This chain joins TRBV14 and TRBJ2-1; D remains ambiguous. The V end was cut by 8 bases, the J end by 3 bases, with 14 bases between. The CDR3 has 14 amino acids. Germline loops: CDR1 SGHDN, CDR2 FVKESK. CDR3 in DNA: TGTGCCAGCGCAACTCAGGCTGGCTACAATGAGCAGTTCTTC. As protein: CASATQAGYNEQFF.

V is TRBV3-1 (or the pseudogene TRBV3-2) and J is TRBJ1-3; a possible D gene is TRBD1 (5 bases). Trimming shortened V by 5 bases and J by 1 base, and 12 bases separated the two germline ends. The CDR3 runs 15 residues. CDR1 and CDR2 from the germline V gene are LGHDT and YNNKEL (reference sequence). CDR3 DNA: TGTGCCAGCAGCTACCCAGGGAGGTCTGGAAACACCATATATTTT. Translated, it gives CASSYPGRSGNTIYF.

A single count supports this clone. The J gene is TRBJ2-1, the V gene TRBV7-2; D remains ambiguous. Per the germline V gene, CDR1 is SGHTA and CDR2 is FQGNSA. The CDR3 has 13 amino acids. The germline V and J ends were trimmed by 1 base and 4 bases, with 5 bases remaining between them. In DNA, the CDR3 is TGTGCCAGCAGCTTAGAACCTTACAATGAGCAGTTCTTC. It yields the protein CASSLEPYNEQFF.

J is TRBJ2-7 and V is TRBV5-1, with 13 bases that match TRBD2. CDR1 is SGHRS, CDR2 YFSETQ, per germline. The trim removed 4 bases at V and 3 bases at J, leaving 7 bases unmatched. The CDR3 is 16 residues long. The CDR3 here is CASSPSTSGGVYEQYF. The CDR3 nucleotides are TGCGCCAGCAGCCCGTCCACTAGCGGGGGGGTCTACGAGCAGTACTTC.

This clone was picked up one time. The rearrangement uses TRBV6-2 or TRBV6-3 and TRBJ2-3, with TRBD2 matching 8 bases. The CDR3 length is 16 residues. Germline CDR1 and CDR2: MNHEY and SVGEGT. Losses at the gene ends were 2 bases for V and 2 bases for J; bases not matched to a gene: 6. The CDR3 DNA follows: TGTGCCAGCAGTTACAAAGACGGGGGGGCCACAGATACGCAGTATTTT. Encoded protein: CASSYKDGGATDTQYF.

The J gene is TRBJ1-2, the V gene TRBV11-1; TRBD1 might be the D (6 bases). This CDR3 region has 12 residues. Germline values: CDR1 SGHAT, CDR2 FQDESV (reference sequence). The V end lost 3 bases, the J end lost 8 bases, and 10 bases lay between the germline ends. The DNA for the CDR3 is TGTGCCAGCAGCTTGGAGGGGGACGGCTACACCTTC. Its protein product is CASSLEGDGYTF.

In its sample, this clone was seen once. This rearrangement joins TRBV5-6 to TRBJ1-2; TRBD1 aligns across 7 bases. The CDR3 is 14 residues long. Trimming took 4 bases from V and 4 from J; bases not matched to a gene: 7. Germline V CDR1 and CDR2: SGHDT, YYEEEE. DNA of the CDR3: TGTGCCAGCAGCATGGACAGGAATATCTATGGCTACACCTTC. Amino acid sequence: CASSMDRNIYGYTF. The full variable domain, with the rest looked up from reference TRBV5-6 and TRBJ1-2, is DAGVTQSPTHLIKTRGQQVTLRCSPKSGHDTVSWYQQALGQGPQFIFQYYEEEERQRGNFPDRFSGHQFPNYSSELNVNALLLGDSALYLCASSMDRNIYGYTFGSGTRLTVV.

The chain combines TRBV28 with TRBJ2-7, with 9 bases fitting TRBD1. Germline-derived CDR1 and CDR2 are MDHEN and SYDVKM. V dropped 7 bases and J dropped 4; count of bases not matched to a gene: 8. The CDR3 length is 14 residues. CDR3 in amino acids: CASKQGADTYEQYF. In nucleotides, the CDR3 is TGTGCCAGCAAACAGGGGGCTGACACGTACGAGCAGTACTTC.

This clone occurred once. The V and J genes are TRBV28 and TRBJ2-1, with 8 nucleotides matching TRBD1. V lost 5 bases, J lost 4 bases, and 7 bases stayed unmatched. This CDR3 has 15 residues. The germline CDR1 and CDR2 sequences are MDHEN and SYDVKM. The CDR3 loop is CASSVSGTGYNEQFF. CDR3 nucleotide sequence: TGTGCCAGCAGTGTATCCGGGACAGGATACAATGAGCAGTTCTTC.

The table lists this clone with a few counts. This chain links TRBV2 with TRBJ2-7, with D unresolved. With 1 base removed from V and 4 bases from J, the gap between germline ends came to 14 bases. Germline values: CDR1 SNHLY, CDR2 FYNNEI. The CDR3 length is 15 residues. The CDR3 DNA follows: TGTGCCAGCAGTGAAGGTGGGGTGGGCCTTTACGAGCAGTACTTC. Amino acid sequence: CASSEGGVGLYEQYF.

This chain joins TRBV24-1 and TRBJ2-3; D gene ambiguous. From germline, CDR1 is KGHDR and CDR2 SFDVKD. The CDR3 length is 15 residues. V lost 4 bases and J lost 0, with 10 bases in between. The CDR3 reads CATSDPQISTDTQYF. In nucleotides, the CDR3 is TGTGCCACCAGTGACCCACAGATTAGCACAGATACGCAGTATTTT.